A single sample gave rise to the 25 T cell receptor beta chains below, sequenced in a study of control samples from healthy donors and cancer patients (dated by TCRdb to 2018 to 2021). The library was built by means of the immunoSEQ multiplex PCR assay. TCRdb provides this immuneACCESS table in a form limited to in-frame rearrangements. Some clones are lacking; in checked studies, under half of them reflect an unresolved V gene, and why the rest are absent is not known. The sample data list 130,000 or so clones, and just under 95% of these were observed just once. The leading ten clones occupy 12% to 15% of the sample. The sequenced sample was PBMCs. The receptors come from a man in his 60s with colorectal cancer.

The chain has TRBV28 and TRBJ2-1, with TRBD1 as a possible D gene (5 bases). The CDR3 contains 14 residues. CDR1 MDHEN and CDR2 SYDVKM come from the germline V gene. The ends were cut back, 1 base at V and 4 bases at J, with 8 bases in the middle. CDR3 bases: TGTGCCAGCAGTTTATCTTCAGGGTACAATGAGCAGTTCTTC. Its translation is CASSLSSGYNEQFF.

J is TRBJ1-1 and V is TRBV30, with D hard to call. The CDR3 covers 11 residues. The germline gives CDR1 GTSNPN, CDR2 SVGIG (reference sequence). V lost 7 bases, J lost 1 base, and 7 bases lay in between. The CDR3 loop is CAFTSNTEAFF. Written as DNA, the CDR3 is TGTGCCTTTACTTCGAACACTGAAGCTTTCTTT.

The chain uses TRBV14 and TRBJ2-3; D gene unclear. Germline-derived CDR1 and CDR2 are SGHDN and FVKESK. CDR3 length equals 13 residues. V dropped 6 bases and J dropped 1 base, with 8 bases sitting between them. The CDR3 DNA reads as TGTGCCAGCAGTCCGCTGGGCACAGATACGCAGTATTTT. It encodes CASSPLGTDTQYF.

The chain combines TRBV25-1 with TRBJ1-2, with 9 bases fitting TRBD1. Trimming took 5 bases from V and 8 from J; bases not matched to a gene: 12. The CDR3 contains 15 residues. Germline lookup yields CDR1 MGHDK and CDR2 SYGVNS. The CDR3 reads CASSPFTGTGNGYTF. The DNA for the CDR3 is TGTGCCAGCAGTCCCTTCACCGGGACAGGGAACGGCTACACCTTC.

The rearrangement uses TRBV19 and TRBJ1-5, with D unclear. Germline V CDR1 and CDR2: LNHDA, SQIVND (reference sequence). With 1 base removed from V and 9 bases from J, the gap between germline ends came to 7 bases. The CDR3 covers 12 residues. This CDR3 reads CASSIVGRPQHF. DNA of the CDR3: TGTGCCAGTAGTATAGTGGGAAGGCCCCAGCATTTT. Based on the CDR3 plus reference TRBV19 and TRBJ1-5, the full variable domain is DGGITQSPKYLFRKEGQNVTLSCEQNLNHDAMYWYRQDPGQGLRLIYYSQIVNDFQKGDIAEGYSVSREKKESFPLTVTSAQKNPTAFYLCASSIVGRPQHFGDGTRLSIL.

The CDR3 reads CAWSVQPETQYF. CDR3 DNA sequence: TGTGCCTGGAGTGTTCAGCCGGAGACCCAGTACTTC. The rearrangement uses TRBV30 and TRBJ2-5; unclear D gene. The CDR3 extends over 12 amino acids. Trimming cost V 0 bases and J 5 bases, with 7 bases left between them. Germline CDR1 reads GTSNPN; CDR2 reads SVGIG (reference sequence).

This clone appeared a few times. Other DNA sequences of this sample code for an identical CDR3. The J gene is TRBJ1-1, the V gene TRBV5-1; D may be TRBD1 (6 bases). Trimming removed 2 bases from V and 1 base from J, with 6 bases in between. This CDR3 spans 13 amino acids. The germline CDR1 and CDR2 sequences are SGHRS and YFSETQ. The CDR3 DNA is TGCGCCAGCAGCTTACAGGGGAACACTGAAGCTTTCTTT. Translating it yields CASSLQGNTEAFF. Together with reference TRBV5-1 and TRBJ1-1, the CDR3 gives the full variable domain: KAGVTQTPRYLIKTRGQQVTLSCSPISGHRSVSWYQQTPGQGLQFLFEYFSETQRNKGNFPGRFSGRQFSNSRSEMNVSTLELGDSALYLCASSLQGNTEAFFGQGTRLTVV.

This clone was found a few times. The CDR3, as DNA: TGTGCCAGCAGCCACCCGGCGGGGGGGCCGACAGATACGCAGTATTTT. Translation gives CASSHPAGGPTDTQYF. The chain joins TRBV6-6 to TRBJ2-3; 9 bases fit TRBD2. Germline trimming cut 6 bases from V and 3 bases from J; bases unmatched to any gene: 10. The CDR3 is 16 amino acids. The germline V gene has CDR1 MNHNY and CDR2 SVGAGI (reference sequence).

The chain carries TRBV27 and TRBJ2-1; D remains unclear. Germline V gene data show CDR1 as MNHEY and CDR2 as SMNVEV (reference sequence). Trimming removed 2 bases from V and 5 bases from J, with 4 bases in between. The CDR3 extends over 12 amino acids. Here the CDR3 reads CASSLRNNEQFF. The CDR3 coding sequence is TGTGCCAGCAGTTTACGCAACAATGAGCAGTTCTTC.

The chain is built from TRBV10-2 and TRBJ1-2; 7 nucleotides align to TRBD1. J lost 2 bases, V lost 0 bases, and 0 bases had no gene match. Germline V gene lookup returns CDR1 WSHSY and CDR2 SAAADI. The CDR3 extends over 14 amino acids. The CDR3 spells CASSESTGNYGYTF. DNA of the CDR3: TGCGCCAGCAGTGAGTCGACAGGGAACTATGGCTACACCTTC.

The genes are TRBV5-6 and TRBJ1-2, with 8 bases aligning to TRBD1. Germline V gene lookup returns CDR1 SGHDT and CDR2 YYEEEE. The CDR3 length is 16 residues. Trimming cost V 5 bases and J 2 bases; bases outside gene matches: 11. DNA for the CDR3: TGTGCCAGCAGACAGAGACAGGGGAATGCAAACTATGGCTACACCTTC. Its translation is CASRQRQGNANYGYTF.

The genes are TRBV6-6 and TRBJ2-7; 8 bases match TRBD1. V lost 8 bases, J lost 2 bases, and 5 bases stayed unmatched. Germline values: CDR1 MNHNY, CDR2 SVGAGI (reference sequence). This CDR3 is built from 13 residues. CDR3 coding DNA: TGTGCCAGCGGGATACAGGGGGCCTACGAGCAGTACTTC. This codes for CASGIQGAYEQYF.

The chain employs TRBV10-3 and TRBJ2-7, with 7 nucleotides matching TRBD2. The germline gives CDR1 ENHRY, CDR2 SYGVKD. V lost 0 bases, J lost 2 bases, and 7 bases stayed unmatched. This CDR3 is built from 16 residues. The CDR3 sequence: CAISESSRGGAYEQYF. The CDR3 DNA reads TGTGCCATCAGTGAGTCCTCACGGGGAGGGGCCTACGAGCAGTACTTC.

V and J are TRBV12-3 or TRBV12-4 and TRBJ1-5; unclear D gene. The CDR3 loop spans 13 amino acids. Trimming shortened V by 6 bases and J by 6 bases, and 12 bases separated the two germline ends. This chain's CDR3 is CASSYIAIQPQHF. CDR3 in DNA: TGTGCCAGCAGCTATATAGCGATTCAGCCCCAGCATTTT.

V and J are TRBV19 and TRBJ2-5; D possibly corresponds to TRBD1 (5 bases). V lost 3 bases to trimming and J lost 0 bases, with 11 bases between them. Germline-derived CDR1 and CDR2 are LNHDA and SQIVND (reference sequence). This CDR3 has 15 amino acids. CDR3 region: CASSITGYNQETQYF. CDR3 sequence (DNA): TGTGCCAGTAGTATTACAGGATACAACCAAGAGACCCAGTACTTC.

This chain connects TRBV19 to TRBJ1-1, with D uncertain. CDR3 length equals 13 residues. The V gene lost 5 bases and the J gene lost 2 bases, with 9 bases spanning the gap. Per the germline V gene, CDR1 is LNHDA and CDR2 is SQIVND (reference sequence). This chain's CDR3 is CASSEGPNTEAFF. In DNA, the CDR3 is TGTGCCAGTAGTGAGGGCCCTAACACTGAAGCTTTCTTT.

This chain joins TRBV19 and TRBJ2-1, with TRBD2 as a possible D gene (5 bases). The germline gives CDR1 LNHDA, CDR2 SQIVND (reference sequence). V was shortened by 7 bases and J by 0 bases, with 10 bases between the two germline ends. The CDR3 sequence is 14 residues long. This CDR3 is CASNDGDSYNEQFF. The CDR3 DNA reads TGTGCCAGTAACGACGGGGACTCCTACAATGAGCAGTTCTTC.

The chain combines TRBV27 with TRBJ2-7; D is perhaps TRBD1 or TRBD2 (5 bases each). There are 14 residues in the CDR3. Trimming took 5 bases from V and 3 from J, leaving 14 bases between them. CDR1 and CDR2 from the germline V gene are MNHEY and SMNVEV (reference sequence). Written as DNA, the CDR3 is TGTGCCAGCAGTCACACGGGACGAAGCTACGAGCAGTACTTC. As protein: CASSHTGRSYEQYF.

The genes are TRBV7-9 and TRBJ2-7, with D possibly being TRBD1 (7 bases). Germline lookup yields CDR1 SEHNR and CDR2 FQNEAQ (reference sequence). The length of the CDR3 is 14 residues. Trimming shortened V by 3 bases and J by 6 bases, and 15 bases separated the two germline ends. Here the CDR3 DNA reads TGTGCCAGCAGCTTTTCCCGACAGGGAGGCGAGCAGTACTTC. It codes for CASSFSRQGGEQYF.

This clone came up a few times. This chain uses TRBV10-3 with TRBJ1-5, with 9 bases matching TRBD1. CDR1 ENHRY and CDR2 SYGVKD come from the germline V gene. J lost 5 bases, V lost 9 bases, and 5 bases had no gene match. This CDR3 is built from 13 residues. DNA of the CDR3: TGTGCCATGGGGACAGGGCTGGATCAGCCCCAGCATTTT. It specifies CAMGTGLDQPQHF.

The chain recombines TRBV11-2 with TRBJ2-3, with 9 bases that match TRBD2. Trimming at V came to 1 base and at J to 4 bases, leaving 6 bases not matched to a gene. The germline gives CDR1 SGHAT, CDR2 FQNNGV. The CDR3 totals 16 residues. This chain's CDR3 is CASSLVWRGGADTQYF. Here the CDR3 DNA reads TGTGCCAGCAGCTTAGTATGGCGGGGGGGCGCAGATACGCAGTATTTT.

The chain couples TRBV11-2 to TRBJ1-2; unclear D gene. Germline-derived CDR1 and CDR2 are SGHAT and FQNNGV. The CDR3 loop spans 15 amino acids. V was pared by 1 base and J by 4 bases, with 13 bases between. In DNA, the CDR3 is TGTGCCAGCAGCTTAGGGCTTTCGTCGCGCTATGGCTACACCTTC. The encoded protein is CASSLGLSSRYGYTF.

V usage is TRBV7-9 and J usage is TRBJ2-5; D unresolved. From germline, CDR1 is SEHNR and CDR2 FQNEAQ (reference sequence). V was trimmed by 3 bases and J by 5 bases, leaving 19 bases between them. This CDR3 spans 16 amino acids. CDR3 in amino acids: CASSFRSSPGVETQYF. The DNA of the CDR3 is TGTGCCAGCAGCTTCCGATCCTCGCCGGGCGTCGAGACCCAGTACTTC.

This rearrangement joins TRBV27 to TRBJ1-2; D is unclear. The CDR3 extends over 16 amino acids. The V end was cut by 2 bases, the J end by 5 bases, with 18 bases between. The germline CDR1 and CDR2 sequences are MNHEY and SMNVEV (reference sequence). The CDR3 is CASSLAPAGPGYGYTF. DNA for the CDR3: TGTGCCAGCAGTTTAGCACCGGCGGGCCCCGGATATGGCTACACCTTC.

CDR3 sequence: CAAGQPPRDTQYF. CDR3 in DNA: TGTGCCGCAGGGCAGCCCCCTCGCGATACGCAGTATTTT. This chain links TRBV19 with TRBJ2-3; D perhaps matches TRBD1 (5 bases). Deletions cut 11 bases from V and 6 bases from J, with 18 bases between. The CDR3 loop spans 13 amino acids. The germline gives CDR1 LNHDA, CDR2 SQIVND (reference sequence).